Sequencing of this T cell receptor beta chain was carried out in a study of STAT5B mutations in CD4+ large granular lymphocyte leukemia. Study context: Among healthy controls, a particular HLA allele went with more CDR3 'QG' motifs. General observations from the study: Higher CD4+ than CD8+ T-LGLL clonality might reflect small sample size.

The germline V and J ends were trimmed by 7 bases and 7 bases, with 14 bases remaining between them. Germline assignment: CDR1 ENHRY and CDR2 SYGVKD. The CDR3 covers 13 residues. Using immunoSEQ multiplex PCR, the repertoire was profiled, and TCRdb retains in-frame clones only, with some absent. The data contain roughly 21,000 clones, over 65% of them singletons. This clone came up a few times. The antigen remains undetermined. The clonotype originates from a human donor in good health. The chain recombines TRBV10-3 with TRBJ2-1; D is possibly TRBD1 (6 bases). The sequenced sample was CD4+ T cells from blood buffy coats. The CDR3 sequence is CAINDRLENEQFF. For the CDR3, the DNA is TGTGCCATCAATGACAGGCTTGAGAATGAGCAGTTCTTC.